The sequence of this TCR beta chain was determined in a study of T cell responses to AZD1222 COVID-19 vaccine. Whole-study context: The study pooled second doses at about 4 or about 12 weeks. Overall study results and limits: Repertoires were sampled only after the peak T cell response. When two AZD1222 doses had been given, Spike-specific TCR breadth and depth rose. Regions left unmutated in variants are reportedly the target of nearly half of spike-specific TCRs.

Germline loops: CDR1 KGHDR, CDR2 SFDVKD. The length of the CDR3 is 15 residues. The J segment lost 4 bases and the V segment lost 5 bases, leaving 5 bases of the junction unmatched. Method: immunoSEQ multiplex PCR; TCRdb's copy keeps in-frame clones and lacks some. Found here are 130,000 to 150,000 clones, 80% to 90% of them singletons; the top ten hold 5.5% to 6.5%. A remark on this clone: Its antigen is undetermined.

Source: peripheral blood, taken on day 0 of AZD1222 vaccination. This clonotype was obtained from an adult in good health. The chain carries TRBV24-1 and TRBJ2-2, with 8 nucleotides matching TRBD1. The CDR3 nucleotides are TGTGCCACCAGTGCTACAGGGGGACGCACCGGGGAGCTGTTTTTT. It translates to CATSATGGRTGELFF.